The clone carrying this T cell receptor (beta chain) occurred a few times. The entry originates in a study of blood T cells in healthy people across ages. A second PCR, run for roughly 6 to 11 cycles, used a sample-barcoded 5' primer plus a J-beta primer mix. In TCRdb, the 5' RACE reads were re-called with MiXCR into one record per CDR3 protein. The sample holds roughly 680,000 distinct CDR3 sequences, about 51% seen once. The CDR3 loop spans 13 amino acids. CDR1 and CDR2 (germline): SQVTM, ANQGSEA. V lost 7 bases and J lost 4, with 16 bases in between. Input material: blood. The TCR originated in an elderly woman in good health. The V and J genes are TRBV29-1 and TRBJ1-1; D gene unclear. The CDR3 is CSGLRLGGTEAFF. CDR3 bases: TGCAGCGGCTTAAGGCTTGGTGGCACTGAAGCTTTCTTT.